This T cell receptor beta chain originates from a study of molecular identifiers for immune sequencing clone quantification. General observations from the study: In naive cells, clones above 20 RNA copies held under 1% of molecules, whereas in effector cells they held over 98%.

This clonotype came up a few times. Its antigen is currently unknown. Previously described methods with listed TCR primers produced the bulk TCR libraries. TCRdb recomputed calls from the PCR reads with MiXCR, one row per CDR3 protein. The sample carries more than 450,000 distinct CDR3 sequences, about 22% recorded once. What was sequenced was naive CD8+ T cells from blood, with Jurkat cell RNA spiked in. As to subset: FACS-sorted CD8+CD4-CCR7+CD45RA+ naive T cells. This receptor was obtained from a human donor in good health. Some libraries in this study had Jurkat cell RNA spiked in.

The CDR3, as DNA: TGTGCCAGCAGCTTAGCGCTGAGGGGCCAGATGAACACTGAAGCTTTCTTT. Protein product: CASSLALRGQMNTEAFF. The rearrangement uses TRBV11-1 and TRBJ1-1; D is perhaps TRBD1 (5 bases). Between the trimmed V and J ends, which lost 0 bases and 0 bases, there was a span of 14 bases. CDR3 length equals 17 residues. The germline gives CDR1 SGHAT, CDR2 FQDESV (reference sequence).